The next 7 T cell receptor beta chains were all read from a single sample in a study of T cells in Graves' hyperthyroidism and ophthalmopathy. Using RNA transcripts as the source, TCR beta CDR3 regions were amplified. The HTBI primer set was used in a first-round RT-PCR of the TCR CDR3. TCRdb called the multiplex PCR reads again in MiXCR, with one record for every CDR3 protein. The sample records about 620,000 distinct CDR3 sequences, around 15% being singletons. Sequencing used blood. These receptors were taken from a woman under 40 with Graves' hyperthyroidism.

J is TRBJ2-2 and V is TRBV19; D may be TRBD1 or TRBD2 (5 bases each). V lost 7 bases and J 0 bases, leaving 15 bases between the germline ends. CDR3 length: 16 amino acids. Germline V gene data show CDR1 as LNHDA and CDR2 as SQIVND (reference sequence). The CDR3 nucleotides read TGTGCCAGTACTAGGAATGGGGGATCGAACACCGGGGAGCTGTTTTTT. Residues: CASTRNGGSNTGELFF.

V is TRBV3-1 and J is TRBJ2-3; TRBD1 matches at 9 bases. The germline CDR1 and CDR2 sequences are LGHDT and YNNKEL (reference sequence). This CDR3 is built from 14 residues. Trimming removed 4 bases from V and 7 bases from J; junction bases left unmatched: 6. CDR3 DNA sequence: TGTGCCAGCAGCCCCCAGACAGGGGGTAATACGCAGTATTTT. This gives the protein CASSPQTGGNTQYF.

The chain couples TRBV7-2 to TRBJ1-3; TRBD1 matches at 7 bases. Per the germline V gene, CDR1 is SGHTA and CDR2 is FQGNSA. V gave up 5 bases and J gave up 3 bases; unmatched junction bases: 7. The CDR3 totals 15 residues. In DNA, the CDR3 is TGTGCCAGCAGCAGAACTTCAGGGGGTGGAAACACCATATATTTT. This translates into CASSRTSGGGNTIYF.

This clonotype came up many times. The chain couples TRBV6-2 or TRBV6-3 to TRBJ1-2; D is possibly TRBD1 (5 bases). Germline V gene sequence: CDR1 MNHEY, CDR2 SVGEGT. The CDR3 length is 14 residues. V was pared by 7 bases and J by 4 bases, with 16 bases between. The CDR3 is CASTTGRNFYGYTF. CDR3 coding DNA: TGTGCCAGCACAACGGGGCGAAACTTCTATGGCTACACCTTC.

This clonotype was seen many times. The chain employs TRBV20-1 and TRBJ2-1; 9 bases line up with TRBD2. CDR1 and CDR2 (germline): DFQATT, SNEGSKA (reference sequence). This CDR3 region has 14 residues. Germline trimming cut 4 bases from V and 7 bases from J; bases unmatched to any gene: 8. The CDR3 here is CSANLAGPGNEQFF. The CDR3 nucleotides are TGCAGTGCTAACCTAGCGGGACCAGGGAATGAGCAGTTCTTC.

This clonotype came up a few times. The CDR3, as DNA: TGTGCTAGTGGCGGGACAGGGTGGTTCGATGAGCAGTTCTTC. As protein: CASGGTGWFDEQFF. The chain joins TRBV12-5 to TRBJ2-1, with TRBD1 matching over 9 bases. Unmatched junction bases numbered 8, after V lost 6 bases and J lost 8 bases. CDR3 length equals 14 residues. Germline V gene lookup returns CDR1 LGHNT and CDR2 FRNRAP.

The chain is built from TRBV18 and TRBJ2-1, with 7 bases that match TRBD2. The ends lost 0 bases at V and 9 bases at J; junction bases unmatched: 5. This CDR3 is 14 amino acids long. CDR1 and CDR2 from the germline V gene are KGHSH and LQKENI. CDR3 loop: CASSPPGRASEQFF. The CDR3 DNA is TGTGCCAGCTCACCACCGGGGAGGGCCTCTGAGCAGTTCTTC. The variable domain in full, completed from reference TRBV18 and TRBJ2-1, reads NAGVMQNPRHLVRRRGQEARLRCSPMKGHSHVYWYRQLPEEGLKFMVYLQKENIIDESGMPKERFSAEFPKEGPSILRIQQVVRGDSAAYFCASSPPGRASEQFFGPGTRLTVL.